The sequence of this T cell receptor beta chain was determined in a study of blood T cell repertoires in COVID-19. Study-wide context: The study drew acute and convalescent COVID-19 samples from the United States, Italy and Spain. T cells, B-cell-depleted T cells, or PBMCs supplied cDNA or gDNA.

Trimming at V came to 6 bases and at J to 5 bases, leaving 6 bases not matched to a gene. The germline V gene encodes CDR1 MDHEN and CDR2 SYDVKM. This CDR3 region has 13 residues. In the original analysis: Reference gene primer amplification in the assay estimated nucleated cell counts. Profiling relied on immunoSEQ multiplex PCR, and the TCRdb table lists in-frame clones only, not all of them. Clone size and V and J calls were adopted from that table, with D and trimming inferred from the DNA. The data hold 200,000 to 250,000 clones, with nearly 90% observed a single time. The sample comprised peripheral blood. The TCR originated in a man between 18 and 29 years old with active or convalescent COVID-19. The J gene is TRBJ1-2, the V gene TRBV28; 7 bases match TRBD1. The CDR3, as DNA: TGTGCCAGCAGCCTGACAGGGCTGTATGGCTACACCTTC. Protein sequence: CASSLTGLYGYTF.